One and the same sample provided the 11 T cell receptor beta chains below, sequenced in a study of OX40 agonist ivuxolimab in advanced cancers. Generated by immunoSEQ multiplex PCR, the TCRdb table keeps only in-frame clones and is missing some. The data show about 79,000 clones, over 70% seen once. Material: CD4+ or CD8+ T cells sorted from blood, obtained in a trial of the OX40 agonist ivuxolimab. These receptors were collected from an adult with an advanced solid tumor such as melanoma, head and neck, liver or kidney cancer.

This clone came up a few times. This sequence joins TRBV4-1 and TRBJ1-6; no clear D. There are 15 residues in the CDR3. The V end was cut by 2 bases, the J end by 9 bases, with 14 bases between. The V gene's germline CDR1 is MGHRA and CDR2 YSYEKL. CDR3 bases: TGCGCCAGCAGCCAAACTAAGGCTATCGTTTCACCCCTCCACTTT. Amino acid sequence: CASSQTKAIVSPLHF.

This clone was seen once. The V gene is TRBV21-1, the J gene TRBJ1-1; TRBD1, the table's D call, lacks a check against the DNA. TRBV21-1 is a pseudogene segment. The CDR3 is 11 amino acids. CDR3 DNA sequence: TGTGCCAGCAGTCAGAACACTGAAGCTTTCTTT. Encoded protein: CASSQNTEAFF.

The CDR3 coding sequence is TGTGCCAGCAGTTTACGGGATGACCTTGGGGAGCAGTACTTC. This translates into CASSLRDDLGEQYF. J is TRBJ2-5 and V is TRBV27; possible D gene TRBD2, 5 bases. The CDR3 runs 14 residues. The V gene lost 2 bases and the J gene lost 11 bases, with 18 bases spanning the gap. Germline CDR1 MNHEY, CDR2 SMNVEV (reference sequence).

This chain links TRBV29-1 with TRBJ2-2, with TRBD2 identical over 11 bases. The germline V gene has CDR1 SQVTM and CDR2 ANQGSEA. The CDR3 totals 15 residues. J was trimmed by 5 bases and V by 4 bases; bases with no gene match: 6. CDR3 coding DNA: TGCAGCGTTGGGGCAGTAGCGGGAGGGACCGGGGAGCTGTTTTTT. This encodes CSVGAVAGGTGELFF.

The genes are TRBV9 and TRBJ1-1, with D possibly being TRBD1 (6 bases). V was pared by 2 bases and J by 1 base, with 6 bases between. This CDR3 spans 13 amino acids. Germline V CDR1 and CDR2: SGDLS, YYNGEE. In DNA, the CDR3 is TGTGCCAGCAGCGTCAGGGGGAACACTGAAGCTTTCTTT. Protein product: CASSVRGNTEAFF.

This rearrangement joins TRBV18 to TRBJ2-5; TRBD1 agrees at 8 bases. Judging by the DNA end, TRBJ2-7 fits better; the J call may be wrong. Germline assignment: CDR1 KGHSH and CDR2 LQKENI. The length of the CDR3 is 15 residues. CDR3 protein: CASSPGQGKYHEQYF. The CDR3 DNA is TGTGCCAGCTCACCAGGACAGGGAAAGTACCACGAGCAGTACTTC.

This sequence joins TRBV18 and TRBJ2-7; no clear D. The V and J ends lost 2 bases and 5 bases respectively, with 10 bases between them. CDR3 length: 13 residues. The germline gives CDR1 KGHSH, CDR2 LQKENI. The CDR3 DNA reads TGTGCCAGCTCACCAGGAAGGGATGACGAGCAGTACTTC. Protein sequence: CASSPGRDDEQYF.

The chain carries TRBV5-1 and TRBJ1-2; D might be TRBD1 (5 bases). The germline V gene encodes CDR1 SGHRS and CDR2 YFSETQ. Trimming left V 4 bases short and J 8 bases short, with 12 bases between. The CDR3 extends over 12 amino acids. The CDR3 spells CASSLQDRGYTF. CDR3 in DNA: TGCGCCAGCAGCCTACAGGATCGGGGCTACACCTTC.

This chain uses TRBV5-1 with TRBJ2-3; D is undetermined. The CDR3 sequence is 13 residues long. V was trimmed by 4 bases and J by 5 bases, leaving 11 bases between them. In germline, CDR1 is SGHRS, CDR2 YFSETQ. The CDR3 nucleotides are TGCGCCAGCAGCCGAACGTTGGAAGATACGCAGTATTTT. It translates to CASSRTLEDTQYF.

This clone has a handful of counts. The gene calls are TRBV4-1 and TRBJ2-5, with D possibly being TRBD2 (5 bases). The germline V gene has CDR1 MGHRA and CDR2 YSYEKL. V was trimmed by 1 base and J by 4 bases, leaving 10 bases between them. CDR3 length equals 14 residues. CDR3: CASSQVPAAETQYF. In nucleotides, the CDR3 is TGCGCCAGCAGCCAAGTCCCAGCGGCAGAGACCCAGTACTTC.

This chain connects TRBV9 to TRBJ2-2; 12 bases are a match to TRBD2. Germline CDR1 reads SGDLS; CDR2 reads YYNGEE. The trim removed 2 bases at V and 5 bases at J, leaving 4 bases unmatched. The CDR3 totals 16 residues. The CDR3 bases are TGTGCCAGCAGCGTTCGACTAGCGGGAGTGACCGGGGAGCTGTTTTTT. This translates into CASSVRLAGVTGELFF. Variable domain in full (rest from reference TRBV9 and TRBJ2-2): DSGVTQTPKHLITATGQRVTLRCSPRSGDLSVYWYQQSLDQGLQFLIQYYNGEERAKGNILERFSAQQFPDLHSELNLSSLELGDSALYFCASSVRLAGVTGELFFGEGSRLTVL.